This T cell receptor (beta chain) was profiled in a study of cytomegalovirus exposure and HLA in healthy donors. Study results and limitations: Rates of TCR association differed by HLA locus in a later analysis, with DRB1 highest and HLA-C lowest. It emerged from a later analysis that several of the most significant clusters appeared to be linked to common viral pathogens. In presence/absence analyses, roughly uniform sequencing depth across donors was assumed.

PCR used 60 Vbeta primers and 13 Jbeta primers. Sequenced by immunoSEQ multiplex PCR; TCRdb stores in-frame clones only, minus some. The table includes about 170,000 clones, about 65% detected once. Trimming at V came to 2 bases and at J to 4 bases, leaving 3 bases not matched to a gene. Germline V gene lookup returns CDR1 SGDLS and CDR2 YYNGEE. This CDR3 contains 15 residues. To note about this clone: Its antigen is still unknown.

Sequencing used PBMCs. The rearrangement uses TRBV9 and TRBJ2-1, with TRBD2 matching 10 bases. This TCR was recovered from a girl aged 10 to 17 in good health and CMV-seronegative. The CDR3 here is CASSVSGGPYNEQFF. The CDR3 region has the DNA TGTGCCAGCAGCGTTAGCGGGGGGCCTTACAATGAGCAGTTCTTC.